These 4 T cell receptor beta chains originate from one sample sequenced in a study of early T cells in non-severe SARS-CoV-2 infection. TCRdb independently ran MiXCR on the 5' RACE reads; one entry per CDR3 protein. The sample has roughly 90,000 distinct CDR3 sequences; about 15% are singletons. Sequenced: whole blood. All receptors come from an adult who was a healthcare worker with PCR-confirmed SARS-CoV-2 infection or an uninfected control (not recorded which).

This clonotype was detected ten times or more. The chain carries TRBV3-1 and TRBJ2-1; D gene uncertain. Trimming removed 1 base from V and 0 bases from J, with 13 bases in between. The CDR3 is 17 amino acids. CDR1 is LGHDT, CDR2 YNNKEL, per germline (reference sequence). CDR3 in DNA: TGTGCCAGCAGCCAAGTAAGGCTTACCGGCTCCTACAATGAGCAGTTCTTC. Residues: CASSQVRLTGSYNEQFF.

A few counts support this clonotype. The rearrangement joins TRBV4-2 to TRBJ2-5; 9 bases match TRBD2. The J segment lost 5 bases and the V segment lost 2 bases, leaving 15 bases of the junction unmatched. The CDR3 is 18 residues long. CDR1 LGHNA and CDR2 YNFKEQ come from the germline V gene. CDR3 nucleotide sequence: TGTGCCAGCAGCCAACAAGGGGGAGCGGGGGGCGGAATGGAGACCCAGTACTTC. It is translated as CASSQQGGAGGGMETQYF.

In its sample, this clonotype was seen a few times. The V gene is TRBV5-1, the J gene TRBJ2-5; 7 bases are shared with TRBD2. V lost 4 bases, J lost 2 bases, and 2 bases stayed unmatched. Germline loops: CDR1 SGHRS, CDR2 YFSETQ. The CDR3 runs 13 residues. This CDR3 is CASSLAVQETQYF. The CDR3 DNA is TGCGCCAGCAGCCTAGCGGTTCAAGAGACCCAGTACTTC.

This chain uses TRBV18 with TRBJ2-2; D is unresolved. Trimming took 1 base from V and 5 from J, leaving 14 bases between them. From germline, CDR1 is KGHSH and CDR2 LQKENI. The CDR3 runs to 16 residues. The CDR3 here is CASSPQSIKPTGELFF. The CDR3 nucleotides are TGTGCCAGCTCACCACAGTCAATCAAGCCTACCGGGGAGCTGTTTTTT.